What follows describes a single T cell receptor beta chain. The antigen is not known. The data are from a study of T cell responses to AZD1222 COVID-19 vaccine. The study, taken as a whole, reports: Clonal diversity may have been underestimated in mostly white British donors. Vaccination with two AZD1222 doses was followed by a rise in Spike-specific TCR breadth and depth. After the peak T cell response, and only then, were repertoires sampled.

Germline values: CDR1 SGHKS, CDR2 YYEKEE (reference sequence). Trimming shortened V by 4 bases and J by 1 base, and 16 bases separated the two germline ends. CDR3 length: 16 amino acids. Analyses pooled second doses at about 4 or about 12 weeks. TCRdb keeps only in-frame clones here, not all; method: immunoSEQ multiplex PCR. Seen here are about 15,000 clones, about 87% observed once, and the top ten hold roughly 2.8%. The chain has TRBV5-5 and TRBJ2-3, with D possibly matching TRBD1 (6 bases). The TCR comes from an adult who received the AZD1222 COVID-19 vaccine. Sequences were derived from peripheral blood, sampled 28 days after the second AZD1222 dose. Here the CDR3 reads CASSPSRGTRTDTQYF. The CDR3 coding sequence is TGTGCCAGCAGCCCTAGCAGGGGCACCCGCACAGATACGCAGTATTTT.